These 4 T cell receptor beta chains were all obtained from the same sample, sequenced in a study of a mutant IDH1 vaccine in newly diagnosed glioma. Libraries were prepared by immunoSEQ multiplex PCR; TCRdb keeps only in-frame clonotypes and omits some of them. This sample has approximately 35,000 clones; approximately 90% occur once, and the top ten carry approximately 2.4%. Documented time point: week 23, last vaccination. Doses comprised 300 ug of mutant IDH1 20-mer peptide each, plus topical imiquimod. Their specific antigens are unknown. The input for sequencing was PBMCs, taken from a glioma patient whose treatment included an IDH1 peptide vaccine. Source of these receptors: a man between 35 and 55 years old with glioma.

This sequence joins TRBV28 and TRBJ2-5; D ambiguous. The germline V and J ends were trimmed by 5 bases and 2 bases, with 9 bases remaining between them. The CDR3 runs 13 residues. The germline gives CDR1 MDHEN, CDR2 SYDVKM. The CDR3 DNA reads as TGTGCCAGCAGTCTGAGCCTACAAGAGACCCAGTACTTC. Protein sequence: CASSLSLQETQYF.

This clone showed up just a few times. The chain has TRBV5-1 and TRBJ2-3; a weak D match, TRBD2 (5 bases). The CDR3 loop spans 15 amino acids. CDR1 is SGHRS and CDR2 is YFSETQ in the germline V gene. Trimming took 1 base from V and 2 from J, leaving 11 bases between them. In DNA, the CDR3 is TGCGCCAGCAGCTTGCAAAGCGGCTCCACAGATACGCAGTATTTT. Protein product: CASSLQSGSTDTQYF.

V usage is TRBV28 and J usage is TRBJ1-1; the D gene is possibly TRBD1 (6 bases). The V gene's germline CDR1 is MDHEN and CDR2 SYDVKM. Trimming cost V 2 bases and J 8 bases, with 15 bases left between them. CDR3 length: 14 amino acids. The CDR3 spells CASSLAQGFAEAFF. CDR3 DNA sequence: TGTGCCAGCAGTTTAGCACAGGGTTTCGCGGAAGCTTTCTTT.

The genes are TRBV5-5 and TRBJ1-1; D unclear. This CDR3 region has 14 residues. Germline assignment: CDR1 SGHKS and CDR2 YYEKEE (reference sequence). Trimming cost V 4 bases and J 0 bases, with 10 bases left between them. The DNA for the CDR3 is TGTGCCAGCAGCATTAAAGGGATGAACACTGAAGCTTTCTTT. Protein sequence: CASSIKGMNTEAFF.